This T cell receptor (beta chain) is from a study of T cell responses to AZD1222 COVID-19 vaccine. The study, taken as a whole, reports: Clonal diversity was possibly underestimated; the donors were predominantly white British and more often female. Unmutated variant regions are reportedly targeted by nearly half of spike-specific TCRs.

Germline assignment: CDR1 LGHDT and CDR2 YNNKEL (reference sequence). The CDR3 contains 16 residues. V was cut by 1 base and J by 4 bases, with 16 bases left in between. A word on this clone: Its antigen is unknown.

Produced via immunoSEQ multiplex PCR; TCRdb's table is partial and in-frame only. The table lists more than 150,000 clones, roughly 92% of them singletons, with roughly 10% in the top ten. The sample here was peripheral blood, taken on day 0 of AZD1222 vaccination. The sequence came from an adult in good health. This chain joins TRBV3-1 (or the pseudogene TRBV3-2) and TRBJ1-2, with D possibly TRBD1 on 6 matching bases. The DNA of the CDR3 is TGTGCCAGCAGCCAAGTGGCGGGGGGCGTCGGCTATGGCTACACCTTC. As protein: CASSQVAGGVGYGYTF.